This T cell receptor (beta chain) was found in a study of vaccination and CD4 T cells after COVID-19. Once obtained from cultured CD4+ T cells, the DNA was sequenced using the Oncomine TCR Beta short-read assay. MiXCR, applied by TCRdb to the PCR reads, yields one record per CDR3 protein. This table has around 15,000 distinct CDR3 sequences, 45% to 60% appearing once. Note on this clonotype: Antigen unknown.

Noted treatment: roughly 10-day PBMC culture with coronavirus spike peptide pools or control peptides (ViraFEST assay). CDR1 and CDR2 from the germline V gene are DFQATT and SNEGSKA (reference sequence). Trimming took 5 bases from V and 5 from J, leaving 12 bases between them. This CDR3 region has 12 residues. The TCR sequence derives from a human donor who had recovered from COVID-19. Sequencing was done on a sample of CD4+ T cells from blood, cultured in vitro. The chain has TRBV20-1 and TRBJ1-1; D is ambiguous. This chain's CDR3 is CSAFSLGTEAFF. CDR3 coding DNA: TGCAGTGCTTTTTCTCTAGGGACTGAAGCTTTCTTT.